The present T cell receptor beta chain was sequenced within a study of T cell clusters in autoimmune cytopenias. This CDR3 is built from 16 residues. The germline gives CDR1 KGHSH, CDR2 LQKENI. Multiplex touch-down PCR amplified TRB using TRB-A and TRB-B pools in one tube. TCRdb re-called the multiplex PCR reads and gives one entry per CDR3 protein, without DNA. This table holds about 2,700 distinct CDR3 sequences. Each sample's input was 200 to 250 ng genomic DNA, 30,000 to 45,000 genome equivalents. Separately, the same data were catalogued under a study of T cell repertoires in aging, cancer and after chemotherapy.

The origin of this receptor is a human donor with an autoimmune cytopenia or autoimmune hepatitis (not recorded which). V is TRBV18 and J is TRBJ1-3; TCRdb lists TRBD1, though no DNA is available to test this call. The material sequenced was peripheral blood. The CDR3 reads CASSPWDNYSGNTIYF.